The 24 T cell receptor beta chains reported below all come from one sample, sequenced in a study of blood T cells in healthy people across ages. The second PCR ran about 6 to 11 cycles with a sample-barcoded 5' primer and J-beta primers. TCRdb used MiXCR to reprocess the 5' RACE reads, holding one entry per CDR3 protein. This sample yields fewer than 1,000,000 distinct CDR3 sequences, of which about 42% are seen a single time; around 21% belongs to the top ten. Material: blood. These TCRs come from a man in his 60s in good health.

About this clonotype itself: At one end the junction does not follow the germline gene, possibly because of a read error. The CDR3 spells CASSLAYGYNSPLHF. The CDR3 region has the DNA TGTGCCAGCAGCCTAGCCTATGGCTATAATTCACCCCTCCACTTT. This chain uses TRBV7-2 with TRBJ1-6; D remains ambiguous. Germline V lookup: CDR1 SGHTA, CDR2 FQGNSA. CDR3 length: 15 amino acids. The full variable domain, rest sourced from reference TRBV7-2 and TRBJ1-6, is GAGVSQSPSNKVTEKGKDVELRCDPISGHTALYWYRQSLGQGLEFLIYFQGNSAPDKSGLPSDRFSAERTGGSVSTLTIQRTQQEDSAVYLCASSLAYGYNSPLHFGNGTRLTVT.

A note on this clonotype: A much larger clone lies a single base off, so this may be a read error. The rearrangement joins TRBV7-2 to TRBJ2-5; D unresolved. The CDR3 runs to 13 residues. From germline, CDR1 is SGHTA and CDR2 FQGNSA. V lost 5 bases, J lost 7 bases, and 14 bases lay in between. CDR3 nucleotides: TGTGCCAGCAGCGCTATGCCAGGCGTGACCCAGTACTTC. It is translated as CASSAMPGVTQYF. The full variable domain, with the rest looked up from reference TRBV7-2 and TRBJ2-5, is GAGVSQSPSNKVTEKGKDVELRCDPISGHTALYWYRQSLGQGLEFLIYFQGNSAPDKSGLPSDRFSAERTGGSVSTLTIQRTQQEDSAVYLCASSAMPGVTQYFGPGTRLLVL.

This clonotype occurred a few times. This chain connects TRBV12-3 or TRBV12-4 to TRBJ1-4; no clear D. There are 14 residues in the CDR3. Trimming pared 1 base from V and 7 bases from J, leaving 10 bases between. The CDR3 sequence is CASSLEWPSEKLFF. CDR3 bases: TGTGCCAGCAGTTTAGAGTGGCCGAGTGAAAAACTGTTTTTT.

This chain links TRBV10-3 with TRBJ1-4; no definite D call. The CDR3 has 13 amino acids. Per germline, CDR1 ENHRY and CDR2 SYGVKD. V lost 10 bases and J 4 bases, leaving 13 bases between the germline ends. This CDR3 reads CASSDGYNEKLFF. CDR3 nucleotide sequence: TGTGCCAGTTCGGACGGATATAATGAAAAACTGTTTTTT.

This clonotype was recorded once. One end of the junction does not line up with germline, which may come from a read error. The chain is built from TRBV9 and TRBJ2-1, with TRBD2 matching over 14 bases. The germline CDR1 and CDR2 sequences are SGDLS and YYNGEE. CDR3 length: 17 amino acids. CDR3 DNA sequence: TGTGCCAGTAGCGTAGCCCTGGGACTAGCGGGGGAAAGTGAGCAGTTCTTC. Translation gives CASSVALGLAGESEQFF.

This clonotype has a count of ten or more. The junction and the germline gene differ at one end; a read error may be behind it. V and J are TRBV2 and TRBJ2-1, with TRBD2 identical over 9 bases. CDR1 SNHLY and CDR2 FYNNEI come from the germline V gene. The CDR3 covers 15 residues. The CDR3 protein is CASSEVSGGYNEQFF. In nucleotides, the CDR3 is TGCGCCAGCAGTGAAGTTAGCGGGGGTTACAATGAGCAGTTCTTC.

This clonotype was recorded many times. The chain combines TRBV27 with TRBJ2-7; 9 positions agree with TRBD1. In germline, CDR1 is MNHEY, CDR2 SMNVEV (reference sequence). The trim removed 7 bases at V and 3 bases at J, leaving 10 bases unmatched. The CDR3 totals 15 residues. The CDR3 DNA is TGTGCCAGCACCCGGATTGGGACAGGGTACTACGAGCAGTACTTC. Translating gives CASTRIGTGYYEQYF.

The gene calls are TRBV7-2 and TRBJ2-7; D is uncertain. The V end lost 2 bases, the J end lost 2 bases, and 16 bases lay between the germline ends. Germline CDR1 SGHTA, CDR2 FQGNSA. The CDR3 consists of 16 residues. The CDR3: CASSLLRSGTTYEQYF. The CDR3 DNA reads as TGTGCCAGCAGCTTACTTCGATCGGGCACTACCTACGAGCAGTACTTC.

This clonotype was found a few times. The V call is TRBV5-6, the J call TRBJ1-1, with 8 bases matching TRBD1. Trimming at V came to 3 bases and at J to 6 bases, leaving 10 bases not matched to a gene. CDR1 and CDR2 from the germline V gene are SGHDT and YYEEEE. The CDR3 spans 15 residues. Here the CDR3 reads CASSYGQGGKSEAFF. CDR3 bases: TGTGCCAGCAGCTACGGACAGGGAGGAAAGTCTGAAGCTTTCTTT.

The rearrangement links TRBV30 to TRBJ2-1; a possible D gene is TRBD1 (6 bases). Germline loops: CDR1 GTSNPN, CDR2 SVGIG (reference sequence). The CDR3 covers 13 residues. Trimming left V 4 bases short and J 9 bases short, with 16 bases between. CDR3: CAWTLGGPSEQFF. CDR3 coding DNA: TGTGCCTGGACCCTTGGGGGCCCCAGTGAGCAGTTCTTC.

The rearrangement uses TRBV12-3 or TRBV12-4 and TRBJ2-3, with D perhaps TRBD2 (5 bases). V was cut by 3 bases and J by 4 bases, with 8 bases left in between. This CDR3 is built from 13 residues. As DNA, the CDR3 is TGTGCCAGCAGTTTGGACTTCTCAGATACGCAGTATTTT. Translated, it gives CASSLDFSDTQYF.

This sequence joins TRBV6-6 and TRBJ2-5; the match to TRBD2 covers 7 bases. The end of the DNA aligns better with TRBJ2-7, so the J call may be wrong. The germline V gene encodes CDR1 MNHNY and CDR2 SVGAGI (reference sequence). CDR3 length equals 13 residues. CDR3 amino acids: CATASGGNYEQYF. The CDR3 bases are TGTGCCACGGCCTCGGGGGGAAACTACGAGCAGTACTTC.

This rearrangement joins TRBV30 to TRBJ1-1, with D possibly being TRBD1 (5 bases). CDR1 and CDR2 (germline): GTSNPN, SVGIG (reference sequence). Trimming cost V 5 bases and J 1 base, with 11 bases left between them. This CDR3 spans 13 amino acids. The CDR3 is CAWGDEQNTEAFF. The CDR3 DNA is TGTGCCTGGGGGGACGAACAGAACACTGAAGCTTTCTTT.

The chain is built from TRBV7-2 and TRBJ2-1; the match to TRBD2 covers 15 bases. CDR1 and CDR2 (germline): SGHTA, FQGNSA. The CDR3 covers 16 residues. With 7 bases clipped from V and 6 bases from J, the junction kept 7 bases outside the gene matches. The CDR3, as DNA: TGTGCCAGCACCACGCGGACTAGCGGGGGGGCCAATGAGCAGTTCTTC. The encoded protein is CASTTRTSGGANEQFF.

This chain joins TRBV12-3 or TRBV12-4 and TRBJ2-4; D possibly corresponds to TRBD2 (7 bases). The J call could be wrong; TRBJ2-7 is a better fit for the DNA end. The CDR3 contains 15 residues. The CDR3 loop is CASSKQGGSTYEQYF. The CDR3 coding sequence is TGTGCCAGCAGTAAACAGGGAGGGAGTACCTACGAGCAGTACTTC.

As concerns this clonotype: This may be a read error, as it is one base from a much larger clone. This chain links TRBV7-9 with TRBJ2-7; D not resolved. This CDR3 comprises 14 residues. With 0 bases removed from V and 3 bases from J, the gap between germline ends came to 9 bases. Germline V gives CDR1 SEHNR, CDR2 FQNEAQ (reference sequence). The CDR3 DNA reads TGTGCCAGCAGCTTAGCGGCAAGAGTCTACGAGCAGTACTTC. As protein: CASSLAARVYEQYF.

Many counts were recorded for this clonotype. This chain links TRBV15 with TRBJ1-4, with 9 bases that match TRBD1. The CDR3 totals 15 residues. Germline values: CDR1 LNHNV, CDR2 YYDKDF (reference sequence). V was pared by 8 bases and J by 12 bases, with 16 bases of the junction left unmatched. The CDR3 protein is CATESGTGIERELFF. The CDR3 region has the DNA TGTGCCACCGAGTCCGGGACAGGGATCGAGCGAGAACTGTTTTTT. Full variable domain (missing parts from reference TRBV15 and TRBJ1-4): DAMVIQNPRYQVTQFGKPVTLSCSQTLNHNVMYWYQQKSSQAPKLLFHYYDKDFNNEADTPDNFQSRRPNTSFCFLDIRSPGLGDTAMYLCATESGTGIERELFFGSGTQLSVL.

CDR3 in DNA: TGTGCCAGCAGCCGCCCAGCGGGGAACACAGATACGCAGTATTTT. Translation gives CASSRPAGNTDTQYF. This sequence joins TRBV12-3 or TRBV12-4 and TRBJ2-3; 7 positions match TRBD2. After removal of 6 bases from V and 2 bases from J, the junction contained 8 bases not matched to a gene. The CDR3 loop spans 15 amino acids.

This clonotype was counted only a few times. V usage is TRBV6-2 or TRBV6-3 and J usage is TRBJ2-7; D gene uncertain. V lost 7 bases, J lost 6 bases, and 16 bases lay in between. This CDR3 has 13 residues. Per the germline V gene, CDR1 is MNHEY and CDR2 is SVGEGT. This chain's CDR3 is CASTDMASREQYF. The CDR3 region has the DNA TGTGCCAGCACCGACATGGCCTCCCGCGAGCAGTACTTC.

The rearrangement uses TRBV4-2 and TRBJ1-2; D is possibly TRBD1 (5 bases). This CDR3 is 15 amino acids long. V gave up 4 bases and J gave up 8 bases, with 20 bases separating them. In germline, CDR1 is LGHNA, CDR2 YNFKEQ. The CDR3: CASSRGPEGRSGYTF. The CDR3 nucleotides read TGTGCCAGCAGCCGAGGACCGGAGGGGCGAAGCGGCTACACCTTC.

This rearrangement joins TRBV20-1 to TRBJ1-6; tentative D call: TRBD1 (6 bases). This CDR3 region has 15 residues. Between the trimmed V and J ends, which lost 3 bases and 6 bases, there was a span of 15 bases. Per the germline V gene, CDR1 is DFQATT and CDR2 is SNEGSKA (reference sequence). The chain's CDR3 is CSARGAGVSNSPLHF. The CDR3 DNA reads TGCAGTGCTAGGGGGGCAGGGGTTAGTAATTCACCCCTCCACTTT.

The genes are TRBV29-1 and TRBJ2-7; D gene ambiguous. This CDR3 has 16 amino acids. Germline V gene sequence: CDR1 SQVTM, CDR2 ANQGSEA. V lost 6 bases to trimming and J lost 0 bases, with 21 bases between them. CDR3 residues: CSVVGIGPRNSYEQYF. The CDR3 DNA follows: TGCAGCGTCGTGGGGATCGGACCCAGAAACTCCTACGAGCAGTACTTC.

The DNA of the CDR3 is TGTGCCAGCAGCCGTCCCACAGGACAGGTCAATGAGCAGTACTTC. Translation: CASSRPTGQVNEQYF. The J gene is TRBJ2-7, the V gene TRBV28, with TRBD1 identical over 7 bases. Germline V CDR1 and CDR2: MDHEN, SYDVKM. Germline trimming cut 6 bases from V and 7 bases from J; bases unmatched to any gene: 15. The CDR3 loop spans 15 amino acids.

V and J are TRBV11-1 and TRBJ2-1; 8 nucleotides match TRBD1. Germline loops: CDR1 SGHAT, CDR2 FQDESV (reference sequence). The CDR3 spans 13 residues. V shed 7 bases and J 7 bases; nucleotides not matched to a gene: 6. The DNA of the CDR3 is TGTGCCAGCAACGGACAGGGTGGTAATGAGCAGTTCTTC. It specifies CASNGQGGNEQFF.